This passage covers 10 T cell receptor beta chains from one sample sequenced in a study of CD8 T cells in Susac syndrome. RNA totalling about 0.5 to 1 ug underwent reverse transcription with random hexamers. TCRdb recomputed calls from the immunoSEQ multiplex PCR reads with MiXCR, one row per CDR3 protein. The sample records fewer than 250,000 distinct CDR3 sequences, roughly 92% being singletons. The source material was CD8+ T cells from PBMCs. The receptors originated from a human donor with multiple sclerosis.

This chain connects TRBV6-5 to TRBJ2-7; 9 nucleotides match TRBD2. The CDR3 covers 15 residues. CDR1 MNHEY and CDR2 SVGAGI come from the germline V gene. V dropped 2 bases and J dropped 6; count of bases not matched to a gene: 8. Here the CDR3 reads CASSYGGLAAGEQYF. CDR3 DNA: TGTGCCAGCAGTTACGGGGGACTAGCTGCGGGCGAGCAGTACTTC.

This clonotype has a single count. The chain couples TRBV10-3 to TRBJ2-1; no firm D call. The CDR3 runs to 17 residues. Germline V gene sequence: CDR1 ENHRY, CDR2 SYGVKD. The germline V and J ends were trimmed by 6 bases and 1 base, with 19 bases remaining between them. The CDR3 DNA is TGTGCCATCAGCCCGATTCTTGATCGGCCGTCCTACAATGAGCAGTTCTTC. This sequence encodes CAISPILDRPSYNEQFF.

This clonotype was observed a handful of times. The chain carries TRBV6-5 and TRBJ2-1; the match to TRBD2 covers 7 bases. V lost 4 bases to trimming and J lost 0 bases; unmatched junction nucleotides: 3. The CDR3 is 15 residues long. Germline CDR1 MNHEY, CDR2 SVGAGI. This CDR3 reads CASSSERGSYNEQFF. CDR3 DNA sequence: TGTGCCAGCAGTTCGGAGCGGGGCTCCTACAATGAGCAGTTCTTC.

V gene TRBV29-1 combines with J gene TRBJ1-1; the D gene is possibly TRBD1 (6 bases). Trimming took 7 bases from V and 0 from J, leaving 18 bases between them. Germline assignment: CDR1 SQVTM and CDR2 ANQGSEA. This CDR3 has 15 residues. The CDR3 region is CSATEQGFMNTEAFF. The CDR3 DNA reads TGCAGCGCGACTGAACAGGGTTTCATGAACACTGAAGCTTTCTTT.

V and J are TRBV12-5 and TRBJ2-6; D is undetermined. Trimming cost V 2 bases and J 0 bases, with 11 bases left between them. Germline V gene sequence: CDR1 LGHNT, CDR2 FRNRAP. The CDR3 extends over 17 amino acids. The CDR3 sequence: CASGLHVLNSGANVLTF. The DNA for the CDR3 is TGTGCTAGTGGTTTGCACGTTTTGAACTCTGGGGCCAACGTCCTGACTTTC. The whole variable domain, filled in from reference TRBV12-5 and TRBJ2-6, reads DARVTQTPRHKVTEMGQEVTMRCQPILGHNTVFWYRQTMMQGLELLAYFRNRAPLDDSGMPKDRFSAEMPDATLATLKIQPSEPRDSAVYFCASGLHVLNSGANVLTFGAGSRLTVL.

The gene calls are TRBV27 and TRBJ1-5; maybe TRBD1 (5 bases). V lost 1 base and J lost 6, with 13 bases in between. CDR3 length: 15 amino acids. CDR1 is MNHEY and CDR2 is SMNVEV in the germline V gene (reference sequence). CDR3 protein: CASSLYQGHGQPQHF. CDR3 in DNA: TGTGCCAGCAGTTTATACCAGGGCCACGGTCAGCCCCAGCATTTT.

The V gene is TRBV4-1, the J gene TRBJ2-1; 10 bases line up with TRBD1. The CDR3 has 15 residues. V dropped 4 bases and J dropped 6; count of bases not matched to a gene: 6. Looked up from germline, CDR1 is MGHRA and CDR2 is YSYEKL. CDR3 nucleotides: TGCGCCAGCAGCCCCACGGGACAGGGGATCAATGAGCAGTTCTTC. Translation gives CASSPTGQGINEQFF.

The J gene is TRBJ2-1, the V gene TRBV7-2; D gene ambiguous. CDR1 is SGHTA and CDR2 is FQGNSA in the germline V gene. The CDR3 runs 16 residues. Trimming shortened V by 1 base and J by 0 bases, and 10 bases separated the two germline ends. The CDR3 loop reads CASSLDIRSSYNEQFF. CDR3 coding DNA: TGTGCCAGCAGCTTAGATATACGGTCCTCCTACAATGAGCAGTTCTTC.

The CDR3 spells CASSEEGDGETQYF. The CDR3 region has the DNA TGTGCCAGCAGTGAAGAAGGTGACGGGGAGACCCAGTACTTC. This chain links TRBV6-1 with TRBJ2-5; no reliable D call. Per the germline V gene, CDR1 is MNHNS and CDR2 is SASEGT. V was shortened by 1 base and J by 5 bases, with 11 bases between the two germline ends. The CDR3 runs to 14 residues.

The gene calls are TRBV12-2 and TRBJ2-2; TRBD2 is taken as the D call from the table, unchecked against the DNA. TRBV12-2 is shown as a pseudogene. CDR3 length: 18 residues. The CDR3 spells CASRPKWEWRGSTGELFF. CDR3 in DNA: TGTGCAAGTCGCCCAAAATGGGAATGGCGGGGGAGCACCGGGGAGCTGTTTTTT.